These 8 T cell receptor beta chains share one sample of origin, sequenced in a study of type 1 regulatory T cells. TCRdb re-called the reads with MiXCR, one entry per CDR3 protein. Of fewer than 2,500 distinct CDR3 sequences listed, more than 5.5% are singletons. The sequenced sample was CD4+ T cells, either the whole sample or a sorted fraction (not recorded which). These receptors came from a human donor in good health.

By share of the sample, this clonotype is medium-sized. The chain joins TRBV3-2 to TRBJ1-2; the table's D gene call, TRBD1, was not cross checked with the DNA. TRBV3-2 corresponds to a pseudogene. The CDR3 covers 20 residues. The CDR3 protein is CASSPPRGVRRRRSNYGYTF. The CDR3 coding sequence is TGTGCCAGCAGCCCCCCGCGGGGCGTTAGGAGGCGGCGTTCGAACTATGGCTACACCTTC.

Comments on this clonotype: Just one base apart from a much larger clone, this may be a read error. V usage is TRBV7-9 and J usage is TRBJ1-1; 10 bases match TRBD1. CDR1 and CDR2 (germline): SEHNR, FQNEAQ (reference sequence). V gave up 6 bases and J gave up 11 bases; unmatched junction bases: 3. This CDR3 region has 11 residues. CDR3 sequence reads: CASRRTGGAFF. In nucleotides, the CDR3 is TGTGCCAGCAGGAGGACAGGGGGGGCTTTCTTT.

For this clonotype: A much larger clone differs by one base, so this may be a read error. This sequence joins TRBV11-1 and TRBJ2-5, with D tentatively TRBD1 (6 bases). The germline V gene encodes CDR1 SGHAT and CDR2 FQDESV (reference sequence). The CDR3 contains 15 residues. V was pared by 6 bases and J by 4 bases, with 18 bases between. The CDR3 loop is CASSLHRTERETQYF. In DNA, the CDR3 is TGTGCCAGCAGTTTACACAGGACAGAGCGAGAGACCCAGTACTTC.

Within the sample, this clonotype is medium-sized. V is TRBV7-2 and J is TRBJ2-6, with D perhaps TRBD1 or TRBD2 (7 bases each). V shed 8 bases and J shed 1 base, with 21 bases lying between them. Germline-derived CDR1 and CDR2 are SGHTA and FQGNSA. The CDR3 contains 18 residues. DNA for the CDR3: TGTGCCAGCGCAACCCTGGGCAGGGGGGGATCTGGGGCCAACGTCCTGACTTTC. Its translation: CASATLGRGGSGANVLTF. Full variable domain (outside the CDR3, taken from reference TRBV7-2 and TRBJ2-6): GAGVSQSPSNKVTEKGKDVELRCDPISGHTALYWYRQSLGQGLEFLIYFQGNSAPDKSGLPSDRFSAERTGGSVSTLTIQRTQQEDSAVYLCASATLGRGGSGANVLTFGAGSRLTVL.

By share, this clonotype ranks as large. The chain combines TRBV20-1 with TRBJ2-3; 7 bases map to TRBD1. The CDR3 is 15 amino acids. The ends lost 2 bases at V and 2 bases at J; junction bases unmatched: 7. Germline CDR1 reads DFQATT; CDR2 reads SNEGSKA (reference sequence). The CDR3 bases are TGCAGTGCTAGATACCGGGACAGACCCACAGATACGCAGTATTTT. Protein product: CSARYRDRPTDTQYF.

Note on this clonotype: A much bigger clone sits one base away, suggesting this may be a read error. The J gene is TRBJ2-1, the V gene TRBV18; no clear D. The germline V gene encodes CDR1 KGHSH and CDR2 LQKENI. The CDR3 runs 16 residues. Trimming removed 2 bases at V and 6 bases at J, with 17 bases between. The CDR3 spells CASSPAAAIGFNEQFF. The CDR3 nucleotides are TGTGCCAGCTCACCAGCTGCCGCTATCGGGTTCAATGAGCAGTTCTTC.

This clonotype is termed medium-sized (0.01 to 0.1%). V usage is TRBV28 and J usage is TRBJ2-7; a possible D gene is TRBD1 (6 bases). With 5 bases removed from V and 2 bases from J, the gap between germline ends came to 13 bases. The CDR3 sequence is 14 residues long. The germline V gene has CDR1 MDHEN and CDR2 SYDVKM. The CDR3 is CASSRTDMAYEQYF. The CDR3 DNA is TGTGCCAGCAGTAGGACAGACATGGCCTACGAGCAGTACTTC.

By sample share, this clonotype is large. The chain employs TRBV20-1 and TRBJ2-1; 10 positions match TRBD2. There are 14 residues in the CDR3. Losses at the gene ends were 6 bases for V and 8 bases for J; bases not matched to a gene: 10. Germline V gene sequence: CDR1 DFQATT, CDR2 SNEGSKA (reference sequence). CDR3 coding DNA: TGCAGTGCCGGAAGGAGCGGGGGGGGTGATGAGCAGTTCTTC. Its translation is CSAGRSGGGDEQFF.